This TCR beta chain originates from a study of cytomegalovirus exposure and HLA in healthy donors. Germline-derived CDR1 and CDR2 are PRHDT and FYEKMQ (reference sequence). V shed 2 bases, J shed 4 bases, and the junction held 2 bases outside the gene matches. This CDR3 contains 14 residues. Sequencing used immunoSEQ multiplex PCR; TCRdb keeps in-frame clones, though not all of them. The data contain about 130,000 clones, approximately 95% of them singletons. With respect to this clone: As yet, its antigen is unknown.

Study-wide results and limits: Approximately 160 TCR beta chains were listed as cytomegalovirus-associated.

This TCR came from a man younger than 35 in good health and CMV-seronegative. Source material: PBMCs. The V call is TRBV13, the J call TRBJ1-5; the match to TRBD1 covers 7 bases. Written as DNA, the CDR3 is TGTGCCAGCAGCTTAAGGGGGCGTAATCAGCCCCAGCATTTT. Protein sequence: CASSLRGRNQPQHF.